This passage covers 29 T cell receptor beta chains from one sample sequenced in a study of blood T cell repertoires in COVID-19. Profiled with immunoSEQ multiplex PCR; TCRdb holds only in-frame clones, not every one. The profile shows fewer than 250,000 clones, around 83% of them singletons. The sample was peripheral blood. These receptors all come from a woman between 45 and 60 years old with acute or convalescent COVID-19.

V gene TRBV3-1 (or the pseudogene TRBV3-2) combines with J gene TRBJ2-6, with D tentatively TRBD1 (6 bases). CDR1 is LGHDT and CDR2 is YNNKEL in the germline V gene (reference sequence). CDR3 size: 17 residues. Trimming took off 5 bases at V and 2 bases at J, with 16 bases between the two ends. CDR3 in DNA: TGTGCCAGCAGCTCCACCGCAGGGGTTGCTGGGGCCAACGTCCTGACTTTC. Protein sequence: CASSSTAGVAGANVLTF.

The rearrangement uses TRBV11-2 and TRBJ1-4; 7 bases are a match to TRBD1. This CDR3 is built from 16 residues. J gave up 7 bases and V 3 bases, and 11 bases lay outside the gene matches. The germline gives CDR1 SGHAT, CDR2 FQNNGV. The CDR3 DNA follows: TGTGCCAGCAGCTTCCAAAAGCCCAGGACAGGTGAAAAACTGTTTTTT. This encodes CASSFQKPRTGEKLFF.

CDR3 nucleotides: TGTGCCAGCAGTTTATCGAGGACTAGGTGGGACGAGCAGTACTTC. Protein product: CASSLSRTRWDEQYF. This sequence joins TRBV27 and TRBJ2-7; 7 positions match TRBD2. Germline-derived CDR1 and CDR2 are MNHEY and SMNVEV (reference sequence). The CDR3 extends over 15 amino acids. J was trimmed by 5 bases and V by 0 bases; bases with no gene match: 7.

The genes are TRBV5-1 and TRBJ1-4, with a possible D match to TRBD1 (6 bases). CDR1 and CDR2 (germline): SGHRS, YFSETQ. The CDR3 totals 15 residues. V was clipped by 4 bases and J by 6 bases, with 16 bases between them. Written as DNA, the CDR3 is TGCGCCAGCAGCCCTGGGGGCGGGGGTCATGAAAAACTGTTTTTT. Translating it yields CASSPGGGGHEKLFF.

This clone has just one count. The chain couples TRBV27 to TRBJ2-5; 9 positions match TRBD2. The CDR3 length is 18 residues. Trimming at V came to 5 bases and at J to 3 bases, leaving 16 bases not matched to a gene. Looked up from germline, CDR1 is MNHEY and CDR2 is SMNVEV (reference sequence). As DNA, the CDR3 is TGTGCCAGCAGTGGAACGGGACTAGCCTTGGAATCGAAAGAGACCCAGTACTTC. Its translation is CASSGTGLALESKETQYF.

The V call is TRBV5-4, the J call TRBJ2-3; D remains unclear. The CDR3 totals 15 residues. V was clipped by 5 bases and J by 2 bases, with 15 bases between them. Germline V CDR1 and CDR2: SGHNT, YYREEE (reference sequence). The CDR3 DNA reads as TGTGCCAGCAGTCCGCGCTTCCTTGTCACAGATACGCAGTATTTT. Its protein product is CASSPRFLVTDTQYF.

V is TRBV5-1 and J is TRBJ2-3; 7 nucleotides align to TRBD2. With V trimmed by 7 bases and J by 0 bases, 14 bases remained unmatched. CDR3 size: 17 residues. CDR1 is SGHRS, CDR2 YFSETQ, per germline. CDR3 residues: CASQLPAGDTSTDTQYF. The CDR3 DNA sequence: TGCGCCAGCCAACTCCCGGCGGGGGATACTAGCACAGATACGCAGTATTTT. Variable domain in full (rest from reference TRBV5-1 and TRBJ2-3): KAGVTQTPRYLIKTRGQQVTLSCSPISGHRSVSWYQQTPGQGLQFLFEYFSETQRNKGNFPGRFSGRQFSNSRSEMNVSTLELGDSALYLCASQLPAGDTSTDTQYFGPGTRLTVL.

This clone occurred a few times. The genes are TRBV10-1 and TRBJ2-2; tentatively, D is TRBD1 (5 bases). Germline V gene data show CDR1 as WNHNN and CDR2 as SYGVQD (reference sequence). The CDR3 covers 14 residues. V lost 0 bases and J lost 5, with 7 bases in between. The CDR3 nucleotides read TGCGCCAGCAGTGAGTCCCAGGGAACCGGGGAGCTGTTTTTT. The encoded protein is CASSESQGTGELFF.

V is TRBV4-1 and J is TRBJ1-5, with no clear D. CDR1 and CDR2 from the germline V gene are MGHRA and YSYEKL. The CDR3 has 15 amino acids. The germline V and J ends were trimmed by 0 bases and 0 bases, with 6 bases remaining between them. This CDR3 is CASSQDNGSNQPQHF. CDR3 DNA sequence: TGCGCCAGCAGCCAAGACAACGGTAGCAATCAGCCCCAGCATTTT.

The gene calls are TRBV2 and TRBJ2-7; maybe TRBD1 (6 bases). The ends were cut back, 5 bases at V and 3 bases at J, with 14 bases in the middle. The CDR3 length is 14 residues. Germline CDR1 reads SNHLY; CDR2 reads FYNNEI. The CDR3 sequence is CASSTGHLIYEQYF. DNA for the CDR3: TGTGCCAGCAGTACGGGACACCTTATCTACGAGCAGTACTTC. The variable domain in full, with the rest retrieved from reference TRBV2 and TRBJ2-7, is EPEVTQTPSHQVTQMGQEVILRCVPISNHLYFYWYRQILGQKVEFLVSFYNNEISEKSEIFDDQFSVERPDGSNFTLKIRSTKLEDSAMYFCASSTGHLIYEQYFGPGTRLTVT.

V is TRBV7-9 and J is TRBJ1-2; no reliable D call. The CDR3 contains 15 residues. Germline CDR1 SEHNR, CDR2 FQNEAQ (reference sequence). V was trimmed by 1 base and J by 8 bases, leaving 17 bases between them. In DNA form, the CDR3 reads TGTGCCAGCAGCTTAGACAGCCACGGAGGGATGGGCTACACCTTC. Its protein is CASSLDSHGGMGYTF.

The DNA of the CDR3 is TGTGCCACCAGCATAGGAGGACAGGGCGCCCAGCCCCAGCATTTT. It encodes CATSIGGQGAQPQHF. This chain links TRBV15 with TRBJ1-5, with 8 bases matching TRBD1. The CDR3 is 15 amino acids. Germline assignment: CDR1 LNHNV and CDR2 YYDKDF (reference sequence). V was clipped by 4 bases and J by 7 bases; unmatched bases: 9.

This CDR3 is CASSSRQGVGEQYF. CDR3 sequence (DNA): TGCGCCAGCAGCTCCCGACAGGGGGTGGGCGAGCAGTACTTC. The chain uses TRBV5-1 and TRBJ2-7, with TRBD1 identical over 9 bases. Trimming removed 3 bases from V and 6 bases from J; junction bases left unmatched: 7. Germline V gene data show CDR1 as SGHRS and CDR2 as YFSETQ. CDR3 length: 14 residues.

The chain combines TRBV10-3 with TRBJ1-2, with a tentative D call TRBD1 (6 bases). The V and J ends lost 6 bases and 0 bases respectively, with 17 bases between them. The CDR3 is made up of 16 amino acids. Germline V gives CDR1 ENHRY, CDR2 SYGVKD. The CDR3 DNA reads as TGTGCCATCAGCCTCGAACAGGGACGGTCTAACTATGGCTACACCTTC. As protein: CAISLEQGRSNYGYTF.

The chain has TRBV19 and TRBJ2-1, with 14 bases fitting TRBD2. V shed 7 bases and J 0 bases; nucleotides not matched to a gene: 11. This CDR3 contains 19 residues. Looked up from germline, CDR1 is LNHDA and CDR2 is SQIVND (reference sequence). The CDR3 DNA reads TGTGCCAGTACCAGCGGACTAGCGGGAGGACATAGCTCCTACAATGAGCAGTTCTTC. This encodes CASTSGLAGGHSSYNEQFF.

The CDR3 coding sequence is TGTGCCAGCAGCCAAGATCTTAATGTAGGGACAGGGGCTGGCTACACCTTC. Its translation is CASSQDLNVGTGAGYTF. The chain couples TRBV3-1 (or the pseudogene TRBV3-2) to TRBJ1-2; 10 bases fit TRBD1. CDR1 is LGHDT and CDR2 is YNNKEL in the germline V gene (reference sequence). The V and J ends lost 0 bases and 7 bases, in that order; junction bases with no gene match: 11. The CDR3 has 17 residues.

As DNA, the CDR3 is TGTGCCAGCAGCGAGTTCGGGACTAGCGGGAGGGGGGAGCAGTTCTTC. Translation gives CASSEFGTSGRGEQFF. The rearrangement joins TRBV11-2 to TRBJ2-1; 16 bases align to TRBD2. Germline CDR1 reads SGHAT; CDR2 reads FQNNGV. The V gene end was trimmed by 5 bases and the J gene end by 10 bases; junction bases not matched to a gene: 8. This CDR3 is built from 16 residues.

Here the CDR3 reads CASSDGTSGRLEQFF. In DNA, the CDR3 is TGTGCCAGCAGTGATGGGACTAGCGGGAGACTTGAGCAGTTCTTC. The V call is TRBV27, the J call TRBJ2-1; 14 bases fit TRBD2. CDR3 length: 15 residues. With 5 bases clipped from V and 9 bases from J, the junction kept 6 bases outside the gene matches. CDR1 and CDR2 (germline): MNHEY, SMNVEV (reference sequence).

The chain joins TRBV27 to TRBJ2-1; TRBD2 aligns across 12 bases. CDR1 and CDR2 from the germline V gene are MNHEY and SMNVEV (reference sequence). The CDR3 runs to 14 residues. The V gene end was trimmed by 3 bases and the J gene end by 8 bases; junction bases not matched to a gene: 2. The CDR3 loop reads CASSFRLAGDEQFF. CDR3 DNA sequence: TGTGCCAGCAGTTTTAGACTAGCGGGAGATGAGCAGTTCTTC.

This clone has just one count. The rearrangement uses TRBV5-1 and TRBJ2-1; TRBD2 aligns across 11 bases. J lost 7 bases, V lost 4 bases, and 10 bases had no gene match. This CDR3 comprises 16 residues. Germline CDR1 SGHRS, CDR2 YFSETQ. The CDR3: CASSTNSGRATNEQFF. The CDR3 DNA follows: TGCGCCAGCAGCACAAATAGCGGGAGGGCCACGAATGAGCAGTTCTTC.

V and J are TRBV9 and TRBJ2-7; 9 bases line up with TRBD2. CDR1 is SGDLS and CDR2 is YYNGEE in the germline V gene. This CDR3 region has 17 residues. Unmatched junction bases numbered 10, after V lost 0 bases and J lost 3 bases. CDR3 sequence (DNA): TGTGCCAGCAGCGTAGAAGGAGGTAGCGGGAGTAACTACGAGCAGTACTTC. Translation gives CASSVEGGSGSNYEQYF. The whole variable domain, filled in from reference TRBV9 and TRBJ2-7, reads DSGVTQTPKHLITATGQRVTLRCSPRSGDLSVYWYQQSLDQGLQFLIQYYNGEERAKGNILERFSAQQFPDLHSELNLSSLELGDSALYFCASSVEGGSGSNYEQYFGPGTRLTVT.

The chain uses TRBV19 and TRBJ2-1, with 10 bases matching TRBD2. This CDR3 region has 15 residues. V gave up 3 bases and J gave up 8 bases; unmatched junction bases: 7. Germline CDR1 and CDR2: LNHDA and SQIVND (reference sequence). CDR3 in amino acids: CASSIGLAAWDEQFF. CDR3 coding DNA: TGTGCCAGTAGTATTGGACTAGCGGCGTGGGATGAGCAGTTCTTC.

The rearrangement uses TRBV6-5 and TRBJ2-7; 7 nucleotides match TRBD1. The germline gives CDR1 MNHEY, CDR2 SVGAGI. The CDR3 runs 15 residues. V lost 6 bases, J lost 2 bases, and 10 bases stayed unmatched. CDR3: CASRTGPLETYEQYF. The CDR3 nucleotides are TGTGCCAGCAGGACAGGGCCCTTGGAAACCTACGAGCAGTACTTC.

The J gene is TRBJ2-1, the V gene TRBV27; 8 bases line up with TRBD2. This CDR3 is 16 amino acids long. The trim removed 4 bases at V and 0 bases at J, leaving 5 bases unmatched. CDR1 and CDR2 (germline): MNHEY, SMNVEV (reference sequence). The CDR3: CASSSRSGSSYNEQFF. CDR3 in DNA: TGTGCCAGCAGTTCAAGAAGCGGGAGCTCCTACAATGAGCAGTTCTTC.

The chain recombines TRBV24-1 with TRBJ2-3, with 9 bases identical to TRBD2. Looked up from germline, CDR1 is KGHDR and CDR2 is SFDVKD. The V and J ends lost 4 bases and 2 bases, in that order; junction bases with no gene match: 3. The CDR3 extends over 15 amino acids. DNA for the CDR3: TGTGCCACCAGTGAGACTAGCGGAGTCACAGATACGCAGTATTTT. Its translation: CATSETSGVTDTQYF.

The rearrangement links TRBV5-6 to TRBJ2-1; TRBD2 agrees at 8 bases. V lost 4 bases to trimming and J lost 4 bases; unmatched junction nucleotides: 10. This CDR3 is 16 amino acids long. Germline CDR1 is SGHDT and CDR2 is YYEEEE. The CDR3 DNA reads as TGTGCCAGCAGCCCCCGTGGGAGCGGGAGTTACAATGAGCAGTTCTTC. Translated: CASSPRGSGSYNEQFF.

This clone occurred once. The genes are TRBV3-1 (or the pseudogene TRBV3-2) and TRBJ1-5; D is undetermined. In germline, CDR1 is LGHDT, CDR2 YNNKEL (reference sequence). Trimming left V 5 bases short and J 0 bases short, with 11 bases between. The CDR3 length is 15 residues. The CDR3 DNA follows: TGTGCCAGCAGCGATCGCGCTTATAGCAATCAGCCCCAGCATTTT. It encodes CASSDRAYSNQPQHF.

As DNA, the CDR3 is TGTGCCAGCAGCTACGCGCAGGGGAACTATGGCTACACCTTC. Translated, it gives CASSYAQGNYGYTF. The chain uses TRBV5-6 and TRBJ1-2, with D possibly being TRBD1 (6 bases). Germline V gives CDR1 SGHDT, CDR2 YYEEEE. The CDR3 loop spans 14 amino acids. V dropped 3 bases and J dropped 2 bases, with 11 bases sitting between them.

The V and J genes are TRBV28 and TRBJ1-1; TRBD1 agrees at 7 bases. Germline CDR1 and CDR2: MDHEN and SYDVKM. The CDR3 covers 15 residues. Trimming took 3 bases from V and 4 from J; bases not matched to a gene: 8. The CDR3 protein is CASSFSDRVGTEAFF. The CDR3 DNA reads as TGTGCCAGCAGTTTTAGCGACAGGGTAGGCACTGAAGCTTTCTTT.